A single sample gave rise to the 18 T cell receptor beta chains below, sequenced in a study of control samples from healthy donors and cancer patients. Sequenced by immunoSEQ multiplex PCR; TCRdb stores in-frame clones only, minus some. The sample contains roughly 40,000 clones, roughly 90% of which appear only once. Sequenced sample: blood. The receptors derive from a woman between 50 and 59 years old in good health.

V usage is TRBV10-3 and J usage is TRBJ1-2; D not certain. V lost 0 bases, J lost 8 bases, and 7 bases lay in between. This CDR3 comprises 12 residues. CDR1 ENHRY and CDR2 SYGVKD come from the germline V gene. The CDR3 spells CAISESGGGYTF. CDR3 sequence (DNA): TGTGCCATCAGTGAGTCGGGCGGGGGCTACACCTTC.

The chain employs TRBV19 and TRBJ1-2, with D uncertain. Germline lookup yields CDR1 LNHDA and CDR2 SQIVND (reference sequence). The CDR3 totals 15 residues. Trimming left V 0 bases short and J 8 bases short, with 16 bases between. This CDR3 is CASSIDSAGFKGYTF. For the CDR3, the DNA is TGTGCCAGTAGTATAGACAGTGCCGGATTTAAGGGCTACACCTTC.

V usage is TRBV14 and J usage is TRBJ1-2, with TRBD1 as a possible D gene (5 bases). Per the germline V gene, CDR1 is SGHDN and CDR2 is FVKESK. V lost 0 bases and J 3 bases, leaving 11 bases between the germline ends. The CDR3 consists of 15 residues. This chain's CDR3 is CASSQDIRVYYGYTF. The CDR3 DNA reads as TGTGCCAGCAGCCAAGATATCAGGGTCTACTATGGCTACACCTTC.

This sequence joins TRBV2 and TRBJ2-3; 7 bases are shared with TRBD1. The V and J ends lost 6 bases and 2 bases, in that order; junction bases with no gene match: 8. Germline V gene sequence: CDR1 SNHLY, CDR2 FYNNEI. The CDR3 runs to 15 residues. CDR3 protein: CASRATGANTDTQYF. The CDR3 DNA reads TGTGCCAGCAGAGCTACAGGGGCCAACACAGATACGCAGTATTTT. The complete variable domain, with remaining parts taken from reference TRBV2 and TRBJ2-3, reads EPEVTQTPSHQVTQMGQEVILRCVPISNHLYFYWYRQILGQKVEFLVSFYNNEISEKSEIFDDQFSVERPDGSNFTLKIRSTKLEDSAMYFCASRATGANTDTQYFGPGTRLTVL.

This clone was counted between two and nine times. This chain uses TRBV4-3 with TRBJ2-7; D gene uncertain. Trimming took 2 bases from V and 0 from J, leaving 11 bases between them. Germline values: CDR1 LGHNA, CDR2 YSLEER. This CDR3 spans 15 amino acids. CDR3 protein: CASSQTALSSYEQYF. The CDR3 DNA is TGCGCCAGCAGCCAAACCGCTCTGAGCTCCTACGAGCAGTACTTC.

DNA of the CDR3: TGTGCCAGCAGTTACTCGAGGGGCCCCGGGGAGCTGTTTTTT. Encoded protein: CASSYSRGPGELFF. This chain links TRBV6-5 with TRBJ2-2, with D possibly being TRBD1 or TRBD2 (5 bases each). V was shortened by 0 bases and J by 6 bases, with 8 bases between the two germline ends. Germline lookup yields CDR1 MNHEY and CDR2 SVGAGI. The CDR3 totals 14 residues.

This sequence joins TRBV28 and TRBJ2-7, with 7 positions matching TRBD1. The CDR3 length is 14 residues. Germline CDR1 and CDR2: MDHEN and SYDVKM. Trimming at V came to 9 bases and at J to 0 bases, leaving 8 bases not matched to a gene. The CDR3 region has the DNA TGTGCCAGTCTTCGGACAGGCGACTCCTACGAGCAGTACTTC. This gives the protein CASLRTGDSYEQYF.

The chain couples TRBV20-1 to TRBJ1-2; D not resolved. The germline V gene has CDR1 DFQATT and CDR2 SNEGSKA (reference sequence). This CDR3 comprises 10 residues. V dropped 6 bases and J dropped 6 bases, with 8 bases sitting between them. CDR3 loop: CSATWDGYTF. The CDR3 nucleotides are TGCAGTGCGACGTGGGATGGCTACACCTTC.

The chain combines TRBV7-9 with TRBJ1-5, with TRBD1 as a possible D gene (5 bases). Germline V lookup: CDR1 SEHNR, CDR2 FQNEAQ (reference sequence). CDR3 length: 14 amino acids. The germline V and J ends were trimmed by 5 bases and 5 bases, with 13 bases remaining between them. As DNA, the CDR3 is TGTGCCAGCAGCAACCGTCAGGGAGATCAGCCCCAGCATTTT. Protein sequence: CASSNRQGDQPQHF.

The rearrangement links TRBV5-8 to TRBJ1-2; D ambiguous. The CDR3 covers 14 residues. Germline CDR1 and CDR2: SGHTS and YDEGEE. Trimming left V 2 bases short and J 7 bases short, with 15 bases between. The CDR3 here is CASSLVRQYGGYTF. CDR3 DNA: TGTGCCAGCAGCTTAGTTCGGCAGTACGGTGGCTACACCTTC.

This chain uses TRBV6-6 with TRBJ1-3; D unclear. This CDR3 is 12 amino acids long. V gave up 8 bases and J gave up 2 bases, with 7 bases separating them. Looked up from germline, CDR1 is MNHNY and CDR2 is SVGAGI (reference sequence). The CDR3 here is CASGNAGNTIYF. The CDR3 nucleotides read TGTGCCAGCGGGAATGCTGGAAACACCATATATTTT.

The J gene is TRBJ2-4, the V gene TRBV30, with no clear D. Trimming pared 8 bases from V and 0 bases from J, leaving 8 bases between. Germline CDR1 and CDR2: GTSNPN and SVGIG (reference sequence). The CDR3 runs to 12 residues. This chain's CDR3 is CAGTVAKNIQYF. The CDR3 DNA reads TGTGCCGGCACGGTAGCCAAAAACATTCAGTACTTC.

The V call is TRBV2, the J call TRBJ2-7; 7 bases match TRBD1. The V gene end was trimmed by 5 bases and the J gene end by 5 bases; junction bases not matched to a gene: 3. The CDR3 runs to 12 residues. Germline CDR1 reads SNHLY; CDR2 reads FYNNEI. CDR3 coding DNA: TGTGCCAGCAGTTATACAGGGGACGAGCAGTACTTC. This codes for CASSYTGDEQYF.

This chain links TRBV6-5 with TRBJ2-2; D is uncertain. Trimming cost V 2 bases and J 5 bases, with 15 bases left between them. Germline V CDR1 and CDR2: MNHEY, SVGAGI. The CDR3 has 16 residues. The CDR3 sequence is CASSYIKHRGTGELFF. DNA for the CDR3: TGTGCCAGCAGTTACATCAAACACCGAGGAACCGGGGAGCTGTTTTTT.

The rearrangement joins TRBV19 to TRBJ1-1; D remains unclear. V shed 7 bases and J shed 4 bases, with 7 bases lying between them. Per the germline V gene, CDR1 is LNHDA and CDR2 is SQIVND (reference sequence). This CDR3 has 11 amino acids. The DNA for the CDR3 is TGTGCCAGTACTAGGACCACTGAAGCTTTCTTT. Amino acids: CASTRTTEAFF.

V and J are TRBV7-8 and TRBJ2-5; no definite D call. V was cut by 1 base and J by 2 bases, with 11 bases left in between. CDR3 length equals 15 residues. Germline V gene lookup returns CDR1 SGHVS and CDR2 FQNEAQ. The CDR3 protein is CASSLVLALQETQYF. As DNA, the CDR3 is TGTGCCAGCAGCTTAGTTCTCGCGCTACAAGAGACCCAGTACTTC.

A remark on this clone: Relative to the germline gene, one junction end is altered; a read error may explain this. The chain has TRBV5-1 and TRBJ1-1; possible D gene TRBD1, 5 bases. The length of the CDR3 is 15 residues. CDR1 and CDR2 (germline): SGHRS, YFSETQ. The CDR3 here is CASRLGPNSNTEAFF. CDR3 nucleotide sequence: TGCGCCAGCAGGTTGGGACCCAACTCTAACACTGAAGCTTTCTTT.

The CDR3 region is CASSRDHSGANVLTF. The CDR3 DNA follows: TGTGCCAGCAGCCGAGACCACTCTGGGGCCAACGTCCTGACTTTC. This chain connects TRBV7-8 to TRBJ2-6, with D unresolved. The V gene lost 5 bases and the J gene lost 0 bases, with 8 bases spanning the gap. This CDR3 spans 15 amino acids. Germline-derived CDR1 and CDR2 are SGHVS and FQNEAQ.